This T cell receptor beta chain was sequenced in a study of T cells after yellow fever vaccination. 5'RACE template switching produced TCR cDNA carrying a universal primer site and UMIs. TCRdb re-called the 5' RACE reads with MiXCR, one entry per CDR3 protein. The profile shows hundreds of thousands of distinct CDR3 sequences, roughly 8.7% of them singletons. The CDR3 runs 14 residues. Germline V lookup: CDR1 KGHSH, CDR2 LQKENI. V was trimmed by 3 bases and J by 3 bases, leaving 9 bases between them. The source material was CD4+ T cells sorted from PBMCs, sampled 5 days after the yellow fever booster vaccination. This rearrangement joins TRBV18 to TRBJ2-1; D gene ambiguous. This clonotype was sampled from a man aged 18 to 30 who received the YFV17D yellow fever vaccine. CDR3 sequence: CASSPGPGYNEQFF. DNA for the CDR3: TGTGCCAGCTCACCCGGGCCCGGCTACAATGAGCAGTTCTTC.